This record covers a single TCR beta chain. At least ten counts were recorded for this clonotype. The antigen it recognizes is unknown. No quality values exist for individual bases; no much larger clone is one base distant. Patients with ophthalmopathy had moderately to severely active disease, with a Clinical Activity Score of 3 or more, a NOSPECS grade of 4 or more, and a disease duration of less than 3 months. Anyone with other autoimmune diseases, uncontrolled infections, pregnancy or lactation was excluded from the study. Clinical symptoms, serum thyroxine, TRAb, thyroid ultrasound and orbital computed tomography formed the basis of the diagnosis. PBMCs were isolated from about 9 ml of fresh peripheral blood by Ficoll-Paque density gradient centrifugation. Total RNA was extracted with Trizol reagent and quality-checked on an Agilent 2100 Bioanalyzer. For repertoire sequencing, the TCR beta CDR3 regions were amplified from RNA transcripts. The first round of RT-PCR was done with HTBI primers and the Qiagen OneStep RT-PCR kit, and was followed by a second round of multiplex PCR, then size selection and purification. Libraries were sequenced on an Illumina HiSeq2000 using paired-end 100 bp reads. The authors' pipeline ran thus. SOAPnuke was used to process the reads, removing any read that contained adapters or uncalled bases, had a mean Phred below 15, or lacked an exact match to the constant primer or identifier. COPE v1.2.5 was used to merge the high-quality paired reads. Each unique nucleotide sequence was defined as a clonotype, and clonotypes were aligned to IMGT TRB V, D and J references with MiTCR v1.1. The analysis was limited to V-J combinations with a frequency above 0.0001, which together covered approximately 99% of repertoires. For each V-J combination, a TCR clonal expansion and chaos score was defined as the ratio of F50 clonal expansion to chaos observed in the TCRdist matrix. Welch's t-statistics and random forest were used to narrow the features down to around twelve V-J combinations, which were then fed into a naive Bayes classifier. Thyroid-blood repertoire similarity was quantified with the Morisita-Horn index. Through fastp at Q25 and MiXCR, TCRdb rebuilt clones from the public reads, retaining in-frame beta chains. CDR3 protein sequences are deduplicated, and each keeps its most common genes and DNA. What appears here as the V and J calls and clone size reflects TCRdb's work, not the paper's. The sample data list some 520,000 distinct CDR3 sequences, and around an eighth of these were observed just once. The ten biggest clones cover about 10% of the sample.

This sample was taken from a study of Graves' ophthalmopathy and Graves' hyperthyroidism (dated by TCRdb to 2017 to 2018). Background for the entire study: Peripheral blood samples were taken at the time of initial diagnosis, before any treatment was given. TCR beta repertoire signatures were used to distinguish Graves' ophthalmopathy from Graves' hyperthyroidism and to predict progression to ophthalmopathy. In total, under 150 blood samples were TCR-sequenced: 40 to 45 ophthalmopathy, approximately 80 hyperthyroidism and 17 hyperthyroidism-to-ophthalmopathy patients. A discovery set of 100 patients (43 ophthalmopathy, fewer than 60 stable hyperthyroidism) was enrolled to explore V-J signatures distinguishing ophthalmopathy from hyperthyroidism. For independent validation, a separate cohort was made up of 18 to 20 hyperthyroidism patients plus 17 patients who later progressed from hyperthyroidism to ophthalmopathy. In five to seven hyperthyroidism patients, the T-cell repertoire of thyroid tissue was compared with the T-cell repertoire of blood. After sampling, hyperthyroidism patients received methimazole starting at 30 mg daily, and ophthalmopathy patients received high-dose intravenous methylprednisolone. The 100 or so discovery patients were divided at random into training and test sets in a 7:3 ratio.

The paper as a whole reports these results and caveats: In cross-validation, the 13-signature model distinguished ophthalmopathy from stable hyperthyroidism with roughly 90% sensitivity and almost 83% specificity, and in the test set the corresponding values were approximately 80% and 75%. In validation, the model predicted ophthalmopathy progression with 70.59% sensitivity and about 77% specificity; 12 predicted patients were CT-confirmed with GO in a median of around 6 months. Among expanded thyroid clonotypes with frequency above 0.001, most also showed up in blood, which suggests that blood repertoires may reflect the thyroid immune response. No statistical method was used to set the sample size in advance, and the investigators knew which group each participant was assigned to.

The clonotype was recovered from a woman younger than 45 with Graves' ophthalmopathy. Donor details come from another sample of the same person, matched by shared clones. Material: blood.

The nucleotide sequence is given as TGTGCCAGCAGTGAGCACTATTACGAGCAGTACTTC. The resulting protein is CASSEHYYEQYF. The chain is encoded by TRBV2 joined to TRBJ2-7; no D segment can be confidently identified. The germline ends are 7 bases apart after V is trimmed by 3 bases and J by 4 bases. The germline V gene gives CDR1 as SNHLY and CDR2 as FYNNEI. CDR3 length: 12 amino acids, cysteine to phenylalanine. The only DNA kept is the CDR3, 36 bases in frame from the first base.